What follows are 7 T cell receptor beta chains derived from one specimen sequenced in a study of cytomegalovirus exposure and HLA in healthy donors. PCR employed 60 Vbeta and 13 Jbeta primers. This table comes from immunoSEQ multiplex PCR, and its TCRdb copy is limited to in-frame clones, with some not included. The repertoire holds 150,000 to 200,000 clones, approximately 85% seen once, with approximately 2.4% in the top ten. Sample: PBMCs. Source of these receptors: a woman aged 45-60 years in good health and CMV-seronegative.

The table lists this clone with a few counts. This chain joins TRBV18 and TRBJ1-2; D gene unclear. CDR1 is KGHSH, CDR2 LQKENI, per germline. The CDR3 spans 12 residues. Trimming shortened V by 6 bases and J by 6 bases, and 11 bases separated the two germline ends. As DNA, the CDR3 is TGTGCCAGCTCTCTCGGAGGGAATGGCTACACCTTC. Translating gives CASSLGGNGYTF.

The chain is built from TRBV11-2 and TRBJ2-3; a possible D gene is TRBD1 (6 bases). The V gene lost 2 bases and the J gene lost 2 bases, with 11 bases spanning the gap. In germline, CDR1 is SGHAT, CDR2 FQNNGV. CDR3 length: 15 amino acids. CDR3 protein: CASSLRTVSTDTQYF. The CDR3 DNA follows: TGTGCCAGCAGCTTACGGACAGTATCCACAGATACGCAGTATTTT.

Sample share makes this clone medium-sized (0.01 to 0.1%). The chain links TRBV6-1 to TRBJ2-3; maybe TRBD1 (8 bases). This CDR3 contains 13 residues. Trimming stripped 6 bases from V and 8 bases from J, with 15 bases between. Germline V gene data show CDR1 as MNHNS and CDR2 as SASEGT. CDR3 amino acids: CASRTTGGGTQYF. The CDR3 DNA reads TGTGCCAGCAGGACCACAGGGGGGGGTACGCAGTATTTT.

The J gene is TRBJ2-3, the V gene TRBV5-1, with a tentative D call TRBD2 (5 bases). Germline CDR1 reads SGHRS; CDR2 reads YFSETQ. V was shortened by 3 bases and J by 6 bases, with 14 bases between the two germline ends. The CDR3 is made up of 14 amino acids. The CDR3 nucleotides are TGCGCCAGCAGCTACGGGCTAGCTATGGATACGCAGTATTTT. This gives the protein CASSYGLAMDTQYF.

The V gene is TRBV7-2, the J gene TRBJ2-7, with 14 bases identical to TRBD2. The CDR3 runs to 14 residues. V gave up 1 base and J gave up 12 bases; unmatched junction bases: 5. CDR1 is SGHTA, CDR2 FQGNSA, per germline. The CDR3 region is CASSLGGTSGRPYF. In DNA form, the CDR3 reads TGTGCCAGCAGCTTAGGTGGGACTAGCGGGAGACCGTACTTC. The variable domain in full, with the rest retrieved from reference TRBV7-2 and TRBJ2-7, is GAGVSQSPSNKVTEKGKDVELRCDPISGHTALYWYRQSLGQGLEFLIYFQGNSAPDKSGLPSDRFSAERTGGSVSTLTIQRTQQEDSAVYLCASSLGGTSGRPYFGPGTRLTVT.

The CDR3 loop reads CASSQDRVNQPQHF. The CDR3 bases are TGCGCCAGCAGCCAAGATCGGGTCAATCAGCCCCAGCATTTT. This chain joins TRBV4-3 and TRBJ1-5; D not resolved. Trimming took 0 bases from V and 3 from J, leaving 6 bases between them. The CDR3 runs to 14 residues. Germline CDR1 is LGHNA and CDR2 is YSLEER.

V gene TRBV7-2 combines with J gene TRBJ2-5, with a weak D call TRBD2 (5 bases). CDR3 length equals 15 residues. The V end was cut by 1 base, the J end by 0 bases, with 9 bases between. Germline CDR1 reads SGHTA; CDR2 reads FQGNSA. In DNA, the CDR3 is TGTGCCAGCAGCTTAGAGCGGACGAACCAAGAGACCCAGTACTTC. Amino acid sequence: CASSLERTNQETQYF.